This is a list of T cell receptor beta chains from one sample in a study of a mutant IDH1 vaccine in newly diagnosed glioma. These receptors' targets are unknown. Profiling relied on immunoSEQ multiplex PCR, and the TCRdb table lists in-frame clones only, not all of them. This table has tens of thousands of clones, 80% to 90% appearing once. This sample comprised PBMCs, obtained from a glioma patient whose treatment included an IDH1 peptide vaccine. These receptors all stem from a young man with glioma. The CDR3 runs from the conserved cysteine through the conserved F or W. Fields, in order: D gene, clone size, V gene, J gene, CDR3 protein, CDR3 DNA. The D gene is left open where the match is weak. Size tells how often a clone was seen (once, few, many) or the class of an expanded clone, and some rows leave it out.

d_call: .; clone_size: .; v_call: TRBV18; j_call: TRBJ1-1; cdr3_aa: CASSQNPEAFF; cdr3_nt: TGTGCCAGCTCACAAAATCCTGAAGCTTTCTTT
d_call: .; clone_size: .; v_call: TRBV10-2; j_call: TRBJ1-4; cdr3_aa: CASRGQLDEKLFF; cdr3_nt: TGCGCCAGCAGGGGACAATTGGATGAAAAACTGTTTTTT
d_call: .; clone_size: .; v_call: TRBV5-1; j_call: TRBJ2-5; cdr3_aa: CASSLEISAVKTQYF; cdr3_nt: TGCGCCAGCAGCTTAGAAATTTCAGCGGTAAAGACCCAGTACTTC
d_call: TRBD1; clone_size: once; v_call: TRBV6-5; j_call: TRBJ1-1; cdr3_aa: CASSYSTGLATEAFF; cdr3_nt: TGTGCCAGCAGTTACTCGACAGGGCTCGCCACTGAAGCTTTCTTT
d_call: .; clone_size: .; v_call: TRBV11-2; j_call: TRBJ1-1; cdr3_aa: CASKRGREVTEAFF; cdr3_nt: TGTGCCAGCAAACGGGGAAGGGAGGTAACTGAAGCTTTCTTT
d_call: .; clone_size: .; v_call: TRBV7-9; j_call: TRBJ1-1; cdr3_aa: CASSSTPGGTEAFF; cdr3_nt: TGTGCCAGCAGTTCCACACCGGGAGGGACTGAAGCTTTCTTT
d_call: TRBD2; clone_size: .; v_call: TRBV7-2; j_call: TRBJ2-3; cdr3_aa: CASSLAGTSGYTQYF; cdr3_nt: TGTGCCAGCAGCTTAGCAGGGACTAGCGGATATACGCAGTATTTT
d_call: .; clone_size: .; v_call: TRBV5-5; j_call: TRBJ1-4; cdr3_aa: CASSPGTATNEKLFF; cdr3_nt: TGTGCCAGCAGCCCTGGGACTGCAACTAATGAAAAACTGTTTTTT
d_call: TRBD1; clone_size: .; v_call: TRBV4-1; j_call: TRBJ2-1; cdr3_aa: CASSQDGTVFLF; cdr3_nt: TGCGCCAGCAGCCAAGACGGGACAGTATTCCTCTTC
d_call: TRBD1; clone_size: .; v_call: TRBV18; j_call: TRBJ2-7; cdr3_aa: CASSPRGQGSPYEQYF; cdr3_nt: TGTGCCAGCTCACCCCGGGGACAGGGATCACCTTACGAGCAGTACTTC
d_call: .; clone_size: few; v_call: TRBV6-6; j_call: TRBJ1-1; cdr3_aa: CASSYSPPGNTEAFF; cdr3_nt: TGTGCCAGCAGTTACTCCCCCCCGGGTAACACTGAAGCTTTCTTT
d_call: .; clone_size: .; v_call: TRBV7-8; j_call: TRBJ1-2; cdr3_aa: CASSLSGASPEGYGYTF; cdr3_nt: TGTGCCAGCAGCTTAAGCGGGGCCTCCCCCGAGGGCTATGGCTACACCTTC
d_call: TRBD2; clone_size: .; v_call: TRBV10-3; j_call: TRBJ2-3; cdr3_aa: CAISSSGKDYTDTQYF; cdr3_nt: TGTGCCATCAGCTCTAGCGGAAAAGATTACACAGATACGCAGTATTTT
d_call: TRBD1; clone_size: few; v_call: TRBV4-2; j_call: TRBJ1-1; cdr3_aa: CASSQETGWNTEAFF; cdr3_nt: TGTGCCAGCAGCCAAGAGACAGGGTGGAACACTGAAGCTTTCTTT
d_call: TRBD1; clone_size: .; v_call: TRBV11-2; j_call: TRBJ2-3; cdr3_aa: CASSLVGTGTKDTQYF; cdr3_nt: TGTGCCAGCAGCTTAGTTGGGACAGGGACAAAAGATACGCAGTATTTT
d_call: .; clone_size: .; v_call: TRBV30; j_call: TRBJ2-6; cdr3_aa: CAWRGLATDLYSGANVLTF; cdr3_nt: TGTGCCTGGAGGGGTCTCGCAACAGACCTTTACTCTGGGGCCAACGTCCTGACTTTC
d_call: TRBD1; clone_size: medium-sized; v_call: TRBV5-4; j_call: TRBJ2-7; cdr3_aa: CASSLGDSPYEQYF; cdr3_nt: TGTGCCAGCAGCTTGGGGGACAGCCCCTACGAGCAGTACTTC
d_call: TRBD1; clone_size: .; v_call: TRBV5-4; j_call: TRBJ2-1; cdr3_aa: CASSSGGQGLDEQFF; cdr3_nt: TGTGCCAGCAGCTCAGGGGGACAGGGGCTGGATGAGCAGTTCTTC
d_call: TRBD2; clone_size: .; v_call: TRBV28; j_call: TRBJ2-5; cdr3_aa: CASSPLAGGQETQYF; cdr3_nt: TGTGCCAGCAGTCCTCTAGCGGGAGGACAAGAGACCCAGTACTTC
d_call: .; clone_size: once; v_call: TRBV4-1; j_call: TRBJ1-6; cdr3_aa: CASSPLLGSSPLHF; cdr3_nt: TGCGCCAGCAGCCCGCTCCTCGGCAGTTCACCCCTCCACTTT
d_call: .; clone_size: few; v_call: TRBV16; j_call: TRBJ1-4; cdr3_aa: CASSQLANEKLFF; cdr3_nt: TGTGCCAGCAGCCAACTGGCGAACGAAAAACTGTTTTTT
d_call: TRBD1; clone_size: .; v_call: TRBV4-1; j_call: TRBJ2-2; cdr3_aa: CASSRPGQGADGELFF; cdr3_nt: TGCGCCAGCAGCCGCCCGGGACAGGGGGCGGACGGGGAGCTGTTTTTT
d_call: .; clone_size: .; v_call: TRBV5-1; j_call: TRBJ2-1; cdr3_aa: CASSLVRASYNEQFF; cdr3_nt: TGCGCCAGCAGCCTGGTCAGGGCATCCTACAATGAGCAGTTCTTC
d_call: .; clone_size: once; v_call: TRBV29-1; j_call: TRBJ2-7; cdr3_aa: CSAGPSGEQYF; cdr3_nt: TGCAGCGCCGGGCCTAGTGGGGAGCAGTACTTC
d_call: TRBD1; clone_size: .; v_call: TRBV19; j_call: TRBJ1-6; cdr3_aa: CASSIWTGGSSPLHF; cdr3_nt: TGTGCCAGTAGTATTTGGACAGGGGGCAGCTCACCCCTCCACTTT
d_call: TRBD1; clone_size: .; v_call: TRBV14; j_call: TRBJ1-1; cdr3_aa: CASSRGTGGMAEAFF; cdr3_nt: TGTGCCAGCAGCCGAGGGACAGGGGGGATGGCTGAAGCTTTCTTT
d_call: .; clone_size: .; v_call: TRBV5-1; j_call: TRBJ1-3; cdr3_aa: CASSLGGSSSGNTIYF; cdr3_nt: TGCGCCAGCAGCTTGGGCGGGTCGAGCTCTGGAAACACCATATATTTT
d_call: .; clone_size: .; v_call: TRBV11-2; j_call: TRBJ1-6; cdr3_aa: CDSSLNPSSPLHF; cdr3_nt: TGTGACAGCAGCTTAAATCCCAGCTCACCCCTCCACTTT
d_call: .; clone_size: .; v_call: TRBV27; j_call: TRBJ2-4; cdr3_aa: CASSLSGLAKNIQYF; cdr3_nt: TGTGCCAGCAGTTTATCGGGGCTAGCCAAAAACATTCAGTACTTC
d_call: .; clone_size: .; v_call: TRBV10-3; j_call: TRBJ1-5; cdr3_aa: CAISESTGAGQPQHF; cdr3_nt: TGTGCCATCAGTGAGTCGACTGGGGCCGGCCAGCCCCAGCATTTT
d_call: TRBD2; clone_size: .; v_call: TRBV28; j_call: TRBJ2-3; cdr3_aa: CASRGGAVRTDTQYF; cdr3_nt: TGTGCCAGTCGCGGGGGGGCTGTACGGACAGATACGCAGTATTTT
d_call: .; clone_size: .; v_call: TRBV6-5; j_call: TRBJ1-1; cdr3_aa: CACLAPMGVSAFF; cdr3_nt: TGTGCCTGCCTGGCGCCAATGGGGGTGAGTGCTTTCTTT
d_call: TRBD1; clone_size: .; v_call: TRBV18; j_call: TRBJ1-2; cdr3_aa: CASSPAGGDYGYTF; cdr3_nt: TGTGCCAGCTCACCGGCAGGGGGCGACTATGGCTACACCTTC
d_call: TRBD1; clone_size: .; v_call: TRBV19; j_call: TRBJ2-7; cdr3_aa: CASSRTGAYEQYF; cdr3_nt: TGTGCCAGTAGTAGGACAGGCGCCTACGAGCAGTACTTC
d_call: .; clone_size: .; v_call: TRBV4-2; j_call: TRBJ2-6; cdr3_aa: CASSQDTNSGANVLTF; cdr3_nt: TGTGCCAGCAGCCAAGATACAAACTCTGGGGCCAACGTCCTGACTTTC
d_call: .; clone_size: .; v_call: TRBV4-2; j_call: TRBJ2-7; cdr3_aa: CASSQDLQAAYEQYF; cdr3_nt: TGTGCCAGCAGCCAAGATTTACAGGCTGCCTACGAGCAGTACTTC
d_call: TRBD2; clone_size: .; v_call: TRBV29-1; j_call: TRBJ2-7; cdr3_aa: CSVAGLAGGFHSYEQYF; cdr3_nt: TGCAGCGTTGCCGGGCTAGCGGGGGGGTTTCACTCCTACGAGCAGTACTTC
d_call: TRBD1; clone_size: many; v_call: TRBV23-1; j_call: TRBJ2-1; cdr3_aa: CASSHFEGQGARNEQFF; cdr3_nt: TGCGCCAGCAGTCACTTTGAAGGGCAGGGGGCACGGAATGAGCAGTTCTTC
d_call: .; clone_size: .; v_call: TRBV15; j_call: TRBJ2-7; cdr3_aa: CATSRDNYEQYF; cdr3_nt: TGTGCCACCAGCAGGGACAACTACGAGCAGTACTTC
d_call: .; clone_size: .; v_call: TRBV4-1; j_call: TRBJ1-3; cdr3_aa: CASSQVFSSGNTIYF; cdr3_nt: TGCGCCAGCAGCCAGGTGTTCAGCTCTGGAAACACCATATATTTT
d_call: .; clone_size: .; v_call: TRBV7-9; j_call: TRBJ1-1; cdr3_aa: CASSLGAGAPNTEAFF; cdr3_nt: TGTGCCAGCAGCTTAGGGGCAGGGGCCCCGAACACTGAAGCTTTCTTT
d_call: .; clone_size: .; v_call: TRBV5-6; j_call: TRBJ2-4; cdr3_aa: CASSQLRDAAKNIQYF; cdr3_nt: TGTGCCAGCAGCCAACTTAGGGATGCGGCCAAAAACATTCAGTACTTC
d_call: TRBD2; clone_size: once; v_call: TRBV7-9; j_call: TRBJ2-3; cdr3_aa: CASSPIAGDSDTQYF; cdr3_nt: TGTGCCAGCAGCCCTATAGCGGGGGACTCAGATACGCAGTATTTT
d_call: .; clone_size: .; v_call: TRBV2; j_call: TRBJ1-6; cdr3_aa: CASIQGFSSYNSPLHF; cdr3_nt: TGTGCCAGCATTCAAGGGTTCAGCTCCTATAATTCACCCCTCCACTTT
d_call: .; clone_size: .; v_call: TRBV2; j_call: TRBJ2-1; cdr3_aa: CASSLQQAEQFF; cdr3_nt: TGTGCCAGCAGTCTCCAACAAGCGGAGCAGTTCTTC
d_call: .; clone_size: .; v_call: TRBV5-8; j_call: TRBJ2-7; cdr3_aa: CASSPYSGAYEQYF; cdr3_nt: TGTGCCAGCAGCCCCTACTCGGGGGCCTACGAGCAGTACTTC
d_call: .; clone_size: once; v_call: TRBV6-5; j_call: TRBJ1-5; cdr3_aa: CASAMEGYSNQPQHF; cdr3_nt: TGTGCCAGCGCGATGGAGGGGTATAGCAATCAGCCCCAGCATTTT
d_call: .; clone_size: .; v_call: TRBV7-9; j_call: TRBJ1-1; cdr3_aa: CASSLQRKSMNTEAFF; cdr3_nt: TGTGCCAGCAGCCTCCAACGGAAATCCATGAACACTGAAGCTTTCTTT
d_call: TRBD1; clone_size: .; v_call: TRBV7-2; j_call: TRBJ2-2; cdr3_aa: CASSPGQGDTGELFF; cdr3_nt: TGTGCCAGCAGCCCGGGACAGGGCGACACCGGGGAGCTGTTTTTT